These 23 T cell receptor beta chains share one sample of origin, sequenced in a study of cytomegalovirus exposure and HLA in healthy donors. PCR primers comprised 60 Vbeta and 13 Jbeta primers. Sequenced by immunoSEQ multiplex PCR; TCRdb stores in-frame clones only, minus some. Of 150,000 to 200,000 clones in the sample, roughly a tenth were seen once. The sample comprised PBMCs. These receptors all stem from a woman aged 25-40 years in good health and CMV-seropositive.

This clone was seen only a few times. The CDR3 DNA reads as TGCGCCAGCAGTCCCAGAGGACAGGGGGCGGCCGGGGAGCTGTTTTTT. Its translation is CASSPRGQGAAGELFF. The chain carries TRBV23-1 and TRBJ2-2; 11 nucleotides match TRBD1. TRBV23-1 is noted as an ORF with a role that remains uncertain. V trimming: 4 bases; J trimming: 6 bases; junction bases outside the gene matches: 7. The CDR3 spans 16 residues.

This clone was seen a handful of times. This sequence joins TRBV19 and TRBJ2-3; perhaps TRBD2 as D (6 bases). The CDR3 sequence is 16 residues long. The germline V gene encodes CDR1 LNHDA and CDR2 SQIVND (reference sequence). Trimming pared 3 bases from V and 2 bases from J, leaving 15 bases between. The DNA of the CDR3 is TGTGCCAGTAGTATTATAAAGGCGCGGGACACAGATACGCAGTATTTT. Translated, it gives CASSIIKARDTDTQYF.

The chain recombines TRBV5-1 with TRBJ2-5, with a weak D call TRBD1 (6 bases). The CDR3 extends over 14 amino acids. The V gene's germline CDR1 is SGHRS and CDR2 YFSETQ. The V and J ends lost 0 bases and 6 bases respectively, with 12 bases between them. DNA of the CDR3: TGCGCCAGCAGCTTGGACGGTGGGACAAAGACCCAGTACTTC. This encodes CASSLDGGTKTQYF.

This clone has a handful of counts. The genes are TRBV5-1 and TRBJ2-2; D call uncertain. Trimming removed 0 bases at V and 5 bases at J, with 8 bases between. From germline, CDR1 is SGHRS and CDR2 YFSETQ. This CDR3 has 14 amino acids. The CDR3 DNA sequence: TGCGCCAGCAGCTTGGCCACTATAACCGGGGAGCTGTTTTTT. This gives the protein CASSLATITGELFF.

The table lists this clone with a few counts. V gene TRBV4-1 combines with J gene TRBJ2-1; 8 nucleotides align to TRBD2. The CDR3 is made up of 16 amino acids. Germline assignment: CDR1 MGHRA and CDR2 YSYEKL. Germline trimming cut 4 bases from V and 7 bases from J; bases unmatched to any gene: 12. Here the CDR3 DNA reads TGCGCCAGCAGCCTAACCCAGGGGCTAGCGGGTAATGAGCAGTTCTTC. It is translated as CASSLTQGLAGNEQFF.

This clone was detected only a few times. The chain employs TRBV5-1 and TRBJ2-2, with 8 bases aligning to TRBD2. In germline, CDR1 is SGHRS, CDR2 YFSETQ. The V gene end was trimmed by 1 base and the J gene end by 5 bases; junction bases not matched to a gene: 13. This CDR3 comprises 18 residues. The CDR3 DNA is TGCGCCAGCAGCTTGAATTTTCTAACGGGAGGGCCGACCGGGGAGCTGTTTTTT. This translates into CASSLNFLTGGPTGELFF.

This clone was detected only a few times. The V gene is TRBV10-3, the J gene TRBJ1-1, with 9 bases lining up with TRBD1. Germline trimming cut 0 bases from V and 2 bases from J; bases unmatched to any gene: 1. The germline V gene has CDR1 ENHRY and CDR2 SYGVKD. This CDR3 is built from 15 residues. The CDR3: CAISESTGGNTEAFF. For the CDR3, the DNA is TGTGCCATCAGTGAGTCGACAGGGGGAAACACTGAAGCTTTCTTT.

In its sample, this clone was seen a few times. The rearrangement joins TRBV5-1 to TRBJ2-1; D unclear. The CDR3 is made up of 13 amino acids. Germline V CDR1 and CDR2: SGHRS, YFSETQ. The V gene lost 5 bases and the J gene lost 2 bases, with 8 bases spanning the gap. CDR3 in amino acids: CASRSETYNEQFF. The CDR3 DNA sequence: TGCGCCAGCAGGAGCGAAACCTACAATGAGCAGTTCTTC.

This clone was observed a handful of times. The chain is built from TRBV11-3 and TRBJ2-1, with a weak D call TRBD2 (7 bases). This CDR3 comprises 16 residues. Trimming took 5 bases from V and 2 from J, leaving 16 bases between them. In germline, CDR1 is SGHNT, CDR2 YENEEA. The DNA for the CDR3 is TGTGCCAGCAGCCCGGGGGGCCGTGAAACCTACAATGAGCAGTTCTTC. Translating it yields CASSPGGRETYNEQFF.

CDR3 loop: CASSDRGRFRSGNTIYF. CDR3 sequence (DNA): TGTGCCAGCAGTGACAGGGGACGGTTCCGCTCTGGAAACACCATATATTTT. The V gene is TRBV2, the J gene TRBJ1-3; TRBD1 might be the D (6 bases). The CDR3 consists of 17 residues. V was trimmed by 3 bases and J by 0 bases, leaving 15 bases between them. CDR1 is SNHLY, CDR2 FYNNEI, per germline.

The V call is TRBV6-5, the J call TRBJ1-5, with a weak D call TRBD1 (5 bases). The CDR3 spans 14 residues. V lost 7 bases to trimming and J lost 4 bases, with 14 bases between them. Germline loops: CDR1 MNHEY, CDR2 SVGAGI. The CDR3, as DNA: TGTGCCAGCATTCGACTTGACAGAAATCAGCCCCAGCATTTT. Residues: CASIRLDRNQPQHF.

This clone turned up a few times. The chain couples TRBV6-1 to TRBJ1-5, with 9 bases matching TRBD1. The germline CDR1 and CDR2 sequences are MNHNS and SASEGT. The CDR3 length is 14 residues. V lost 4 bases, J lost 9 bases, and 7 bases stayed unmatched. CDR3 in DNA: TGTGCCAGCAGTGGGGGGACAGGGTGGACGCCCCAGCATTTT. Protein product: CASSGGTGWTPQHF.

V gene TRBV27 combines with J gene TRBJ1-2, with D hard to call. V lost 8 bases and J 3 bases, leaving 16 bases between the germline ends. The CDR3 extends over 14 amino acids. CDR1 MNHEY and CDR2 SMNVEV come from the germline V gene (reference sequence). CDR3 sequence: CASAYGVNHYGYTF. DNA for the CDR3: TGTGCCAGCGCCTACGGGGTAAATCACTATGGCTACACCTTC.

J is TRBJ2-3 and V is TRBV4-1; TRBD2 aligns across 13 bases. Germline V gene lookup returns CDR1 MGHRA and CDR2 YSYEKL. V shed 1 base and J 5 bases; nucleotides not matched to a gene: 9. The CDR3 totals 18 residues. As DNA, the CDR3 is TGCGCCAGCAGCCAAGGAAGGGGACTAGCGGGACGAGAAGATACGCAGTATTTT. This codes for CASSQGRGLAGREDTQYF.

V is TRBV10-3 and J is TRBJ2-3; TRBD2 matches at 14 bases. V shed 6 bases and J 6 bases; nucleotides not matched to a gene: 8. Germline V gene data show CDR1 as ENHRY and CDR2 as SYGVKD. The CDR3 loop spans 16 amino acids. CDR3 bases: TGTGCCATCAGCCCCGGGACTAGCGGGAGTAAGGATACGCAGTATTTT. Translated: CAISPGTSGSKDTQYF.

This clone occurred a few times. In DNA, the CDR3 is TGTGCCAGCAGTTCGTTTGGACACTTGAACACTGAAGCTTTCTTT. Protein sequence: CASSSFGHLNTEAFF. The chain is built from TRBV27 and TRBJ1-1, with a possible D match to TRBD1 (5 bases). Germline CDR1 is MNHEY and CDR2 is SMNVEV (reference sequence). The V end was cut by 4 bases, the J end by 0 bases, with 12 bases between. CDR3 length: 15 residues.

The chain recombines TRBV7-2 with TRBJ2-2, with D uncertain. In germline, CDR1 is SGHTA, CDR2 FQGNSA. V was clipped by 3 bases and J by 0 bases, with 8 bases between them. The CDR3 covers 15 residues. The CDR3 protein is CASSFAMANTGELFF. CDR3 coding DNA: TGTGCCAGCAGCTTCGCTATGGCGAACACCGGGGAGCTGTTTTTT.

This clone was detected only a few times. The chain couples TRBV15 to TRBJ2-2; TRBD2 matches at 9 bases. Germline CDR1 reads LNHNV; CDR2 reads YYDKDF (reference sequence). The CDR3 contains 17 residues. Trimming cost V 2 bases and J 3 bases; bases outside gene matches: 7. The CDR3: CATSRRLAGAYTGELFF. Here the CDR3 DNA reads TGTGCCACCAGCAGACGTTTAGCGGGAGCTTACACCGGGGAGCTGTTTTTT. Complete variable domain (other parts from reference TRBV15 and TRBJ2-2): DAMVIQNPRYQVTQFGKPVTLSCSQTLNHNVMYWYQQKSSQAPKLLFHYYDKDFNNEADTPDNFQSRRPNTSFCFLDIRSPGLGDTAMYLCATSRRLAGAYTGELFFGEGSRLTVL.

The chain links TRBV10-2 to TRBJ2-5; 11 bases line up with TRBD1. J lost 5 bases, V lost 8 bases, and 7 bases had no gene match. The CDR3 length is 14 residues. The germline gives CDR1 WSHSY, CDR2 SAAADI. In DNA, the CDR3 is TGCGCCAGCGGGGACAGGGGGGGAGTTGAGACCCAGTACTTC. It translates to CASGDRGGVETQYF.

The J gene is TRBJ2-7, the V gene TRBV29-1; 7 positions agree with TRBD1. The J call is in doubt because the DNA end fits TRBJ2-1 better. Germline V gene lookup returns CDR1 SQVTM and CDR2 ANQGSEA. This CDR3 comprises 13 residues. DNA for the CDR3: TGCAGCGTTGAAGTAAGACAGGGCTACGAGCAGTTCTTC. As protein: CSVEVRQGYEQFF.

The chain carries TRBV5-1 and TRBJ1-3, with a tentative D call TRBD1 (5 bases). The CDR3 sequence is 15 residues long. Germline CDR1 is SGHRS and CDR2 is YFSETQ. The germline V and J ends were trimmed by 3 bases and 4 bases, with 14 bases remaining between them. CDR3 nucleotide sequence: TGCGCCAGCAGCTGGGCGGGCGGGGACGGAAACACCATATATTTT. Encoded protein: CASSWAGGDGNTIYF.

This clone was found a few times. This chain joins TRBV27 and TRBJ2-7; 11 bases are a match to TRBD2. This CDR3 comprises 15 residues. Germline V lookup: CDR1 MNHEY, CDR2 SMNVEV (reference sequence). V dropped 5 bases and J dropped 2; count of bases not matched to a gene: 5. The CDR3 sequence: CASSHGTSGTYEQYF. Written as DNA, the CDR3 is TGTGCCAGCAGTCACGGGACTAGCGGCACCTACGAGCAGTACTTC.

In its sample, this clone was seen a few times. The V gene is TRBV9, the J gene TRBJ2-3, with 7 nucleotides matching TRBD2. The CDR3 length is 15 residues. Germline V lookup: CDR1 SGDLS, CDR2 YYNGEE. Trimming removed 4 bases from V and 0 bases from J; junction bases left unmatched: 5. CDR3 nucleotides: TGTGCCAGCAGCAAGAGCGGGGCTAGCACAGATACGCAGTATTTT. This encodes CASSKSGASTDTQYF.